The present T cell receptor beta chain was sequenced within a study of T cells in Graves' hyperthyroidism and ophthalmopathy. Points on this clonotype: A much bigger clone sits one base away, suggesting this may be a read error.

V shed 5 bases and J 9 bases; nucleotides not matched to a gene: 15. In germline, CDR1 is KGHDR, CDR2 SFDVKD. The CDR3 length is 17 residues. Ophthalmopathy cases scored 3 or more on the Clinical Activity Score and 4 or more on NOSPECS grade, with duration below 3 months. Using RNA transcripts as the source, TCR beta CDR3 regions were amplified. With the HTBI primer set, the TCR CDR3 went through a first round of RT-PCR. Via MiXCR, TCRdb re-called the multiplex PCR reads, giving one row per CDR3 protein. The sample shows about 380,000 distinct CDR3 sequences, around a sixth of them seen only once. The sample comprised blood. The chain is built from TRBV24-1 and TRBJ2-1; 10 nucleotides agree with TRBD2. The TCR originated in a man aged 18-30 years with Graves' ophthalmopathy. The CDR3, as DNA: TGTGCCACCAGTGCCCTTGGGGCAGCGGGGGGGCCTGGTGAGCAGTTCTTC. It encodes CATSALGAAGGPGEQFF.